A selection of T cell receptor beta chains follows, all from one sample in a study of vaccination effects on CD4 cells after COVID-19. No antigen has been identified for these receptors. The repertoire was sequenced with immunoSEQ multiplex PCR; TCRdb's copy has only in-frame clones and lacks some. Among some 27,000 clones listed, around 79% were seen once. This specimen was CD4+ T cells from PBMCs cultured with HCoV-NL63 spike peptides, taken after COVID-19 vaccination. These receptors were obtained from a human donor who received a COVID-19 vaccine. Each CDR3 is given with its conserved first and last residue. A D gene is named only where the DNA matches it firmly. The size of a clone is reported for some rows only, either as once, few or many, or as a class for expanded clones.

j_call: TRBJ1-1; v_call: TRBV6-1; clone_size: -; d_call: -; cdr3_nt: TGTGCCAGCAGTGAGGCACAGGGCACTGAAGCTTTCTTT; cdr3_aa: CASSEAQGTEAFF
j_call: TRBJ1-1; v_call: TRBV5-4; clone_size: -; d_call: -; cdr3_nt: TGTGCCAGCAGCTTGGGTTGGGGCCAAGGTGCTTTCTTT; cdr3_aa: CASSLGWGQGAFF
j_call: TRBJ2-5; v_call: TRBV24-1; clone_size: -; d_call: -; cdr3_nt: TGTGCCACCAGTGACGGAGCGGGCAGACACCAAGAGACCCAGTACTTC; cdr3_aa: CATSDGAGRHQETQYF
j_call: TRBJ2-7; v_call: TRBV5-1; clone_size: -; d_call: TRBD1; cdr3_nt: TGCGCCAGCAGCTTGGCCTCCAAGGACAGGGCGAGGCAGTACTTC; cdr3_aa: CASSLASKDRARQYF
j_call: TRBJ1-2; v_call: TRBV14; clone_size: -; d_call: -; cdr3_nt: TGTGCCAGCAGCCAGAGGACCTATGGCTACACCTTC; cdr3_aa: CASSQRTYGYTF
j_call: TRBJ1-4; v_call: TRBV6-5; clone_size: -; d_call: TRBD1; cdr3_nt: TGTGCCAGCAGTTACGGACAGGGTTATGAAAAACTGTTTTTT; cdr3_aa: CASSYGQGYEKLFF
j_call: TRBJ1-1; v_call: TRBV25-1; clone_size: -; d_call: -; cdr3_nt: TGTGCCAGCAGTGAACCTGGGGGGGGCACTGAAGCTTTCTTT; cdr3_aa: CASSEPGGGTEAFF
j_call: TRBJ1-4; v_call: TRBV4-2; clone_size: -; d_call: TRBD1; cdr3_nt: TGTGCCAGCAGCCAGAAAGGACAGGATAATGAAAAACTGTTTTTT; cdr3_aa: CASSQKGQDNEKLFF
j_call: TRBJ1-5; v_call: TRBV4-2; clone_size: -; d_call: -; cdr3_nt: TGTGCCAGCAGCCCCATCCACCTCGATAATCAGCCCCAGCATTTT; cdr3_aa: CASSPIHLDNQPQHF
j_call: TRBJ2-3; v_call: TRBV4-1; clone_size: -; d_call: -; cdr3_nt: TGCGCCAGCAGCCGCACAGGAATCTCGGATACGCAGTATTTT; cdr3_aa: CASSRTGISDTQYF
j_call: TRBJ2-7; v_call: TRBV4-1; clone_size: -; d_call: -; cdr3_nt: TGCGCCAGCAGCCAAGGGTACGGCTACCTAGTCTACGAGCAGTACTTC; cdr3_aa: CASSQGYGYLVYEQYF
j_call: TRBJ2-5; v_call: TRBV27; clone_size: -; d_call: -; cdr3_nt: TGTGCCAGCAGTTTTGGAAGACAGTCAGGGTTCGGAGAGACCCAGTACTTC; cdr3_aa: CASSFGRQSGFGETQYF
j_call: TRBJ1-2; v_call: TRBV7-9; clone_size: -; d_call: -; cdr3_nt: TGTGCCAGCAGCTTAGCGGGGGCCCCAAATGGTGGCTACACCTTC; cdr3_aa: CASSLAGAPNGGYTF
j_call: TRBJ2-7; v_call: TRBV18; clone_size: -; d_call: TRBD2; cdr3_nt: TGTGCCAGCTCACCCGGGACTAGCGGGGGGACGTACGAGCAGTACTTC; cdr3_aa: CASSPGTSGGTYEQYF
j_call: TRBJ1-1; v_call: TRBV11-2; clone_size: -; d_call: -; cdr3_nt: TGTGCCAGCAGCTTATCTTCGGCGAACACTGAAGCTTTCTTT; cdr3_aa: CASSLSSANTEAFF
j_call: TRBJ1-1; v_call: TRBV19; clone_size: few; d_call: TRBD1; cdr3_nt: TGTGCCAGTAGGCCCCCCCCGGGACAGCATGAAGCTTTCTTT; cdr3_aa: CASRPPPGQHEAFF
j_call: TRBJ2-7; v_call: TRBV3-1/TRBV3-2; clone_size: -; d_call: -; cdr3_nt: TGTGCCAGCAGCTGGGAGAAGGGCCAGCAGTACTTC; cdr3_aa: CASSWEKGQQYF
j_call: TRBJ2-1; v_call: TRBV10-1; clone_size: -; d_call: TRBD2; cdr3_nt: TGCGCCAGCAGTGAGTCTCCCTTGGCGGGGGGGCTGCGTGAGCAGTTCTTC; cdr3_aa: CASSESPLAGGLREQFF
j_call: TRBJ2-5; v_call: TRBV3-1/TRBV3-2; clone_size: -; d_call: TRBD2; cdr3_nt: TGTGCCAGCAGCCAAGGCGGGGGGCAGGAGACCCAGTACTTC; cdr3_aa: CASSQGGGQETQYF
j_call: TRBJ1-5; v_call: TRBV3-1/TRBV3-2; clone_size: -; d_call: -; cdr3_nt: TGTGCCAGCAGCCAGGGGGGACTGAGGCCCCAGCATTTT; cdr3_aa: CASSQGGLRPQHF
j_call: TRBJ1-5; v_call: TRBV6-5; clone_size: -; d_call: -; cdr3_nt: TGTGCCAGCAGACGATCTGGGGGTCAGCCCCAGCATTTT; cdr3_aa: CASRRSGGQPQHF
j_call: TRBJ2-2; v_call: TRBV5-4; clone_size: -; d_call: -; cdr3_nt: TGTGCCAGCAGCTTGGCCGAGACTAGAAGCACCGGGGAGCTGTTTTTT; cdr3_aa: CASSLAETRSTGELFF
j_call: TRBJ2-3; v_call: TRBV6-6; clone_size: -; d_call: -; cdr3_nt: TGTGCCAGCCTTCCTTCAACAGGGGATACGCAGTATTTT; cdr3_aa: CASLPSTGDTQYF
j_call: TRBJ1-1; v_call: TRBV27; clone_size: few; d_call: -; cdr3_nt: TGTGCCACTTATACGGCCTTTGAAGCTTTCTTT; cdr3_aa: CATYTAFEAFF
j_call: TRBJ1-4; v_call: TRBV6-2/TRBV6-3; clone_size: -; d_call: TRBD1; cdr3_nt: TGTGCCAGCAGTTCTATTGGACAGGGGGATGAAAAACTGTTTTTT; cdr3_aa: CASSSIGQGDEKLFF
j_call: TRBJ2-1; v_call: TRBV10-3; clone_size: -; d_call: TRBD2; cdr3_nt: TGTGCCACCAAAATAGCGGGAGGCCAAAATGAGCAGTTCTTC; cdr3_aa: CATKIAGGQNEQFF
j_call: TRBJ1-2; v_call: TRBV7-8; clone_size: few; d_call: -; cdr3_nt: TGTGCCAGCAGCGGACGGGACACTTACTATGGCTACACCTTC; cdr3_aa: CASSGRDTYYGYTF
j_call: TRBJ1-1; v_call: TRBV1; clone_size: -; d_call: -; cdr3_nt: TGCACCAGCAGCCATTTACGGACCCAGAACACTGAAGCTTTCTTT; cdr3_aa: CTSSHLRTQNTEAFF
j_call: TRBJ1-5; v_call: TRBV6-5; clone_size: once; d_call: TRBD1; cdr3_nt: TGTGCCAGCAGGACTGGGACAGGAAAGAATCAGCCCCAGCATTTT; cdr3_aa: CASRTGTGKNQPQHF
j_call: TRBJ2-7; v_call: TRBV4-1; clone_size: -; d_call: -; cdr3_nt: TGCGCCAGCAGCCATCCTGCCAGGGGCGACGAGCAGTACTTC; cdr3_aa: CASSHPARGDEQYF
j_call: TRBJ2-5; v_call: TRBV11-2; clone_size: -; d_call: TRBD2; cdr3_nt: TGTGCCAGCAGCCTCACTCCGGGACTAGCGGGAGGGCCTCTAAACTTC; cdr3_aa: CASSLTPGLAGGPLNF
j_call: TRBJ2-3; v_call: TRBV6-5; clone_size: -; d_call: TRBD2; cdr3_nt: TGTGCCAGCACTTCAGGGACTAGCGGGGGAGATACGCAGTATTTT; cdr3_aa: CASTSGTSGGDTQYF
j_call: TRBJ2-7; v_call: TRBV6-5; clone_size: -; d_call: -; cdr3_nt: TGTGCCAGCAGGGGGGACTCAACCTACGAGCAGTACTTC; cdr3_aa: CASRGDSTYEQYF
j_call: TRBJ2-5; v_call: TRBV6-4; clone_size: -; d_call: TRBD1; cdr3_nt: TGTGCCAGCAGTGACTTAAGGGACAGGGCGGGGGAGACCCAGTACTTC; cdr3_aa: CASSDLRDRAGETQYF
j_call: TRBJ2-7; v_call: TRBV21-1; clone_size: -; d_call: -; cdr3_nt: TGTGCCAGCAGCGGGGGGGACGGACCCCCACCCTACGATTTCATCTACGAGCAGTACTTC; cdr3_aa: CASSGGDGPPPYDFIYEQYF
j_call: TRBJ1-5; v_call: TRBV5-1; clone_size: once; d_call: -; cdr3_nt: TGCGCCAGCAGCTTGGGGGCGGGCGAGAGGCCCCAGCATTTT; cdr3_aa: CASSLGAGERPQHF
j_call: TRBJ1-1; v_call: TRBV27; clone_size: -; d_call: -; cdr3_nt: TGTGCCAGCAGTACTACGGTGAACACTGAAGCTTTCTTT; cdr3_aa: CASSTTVNTEAFF
j_call: TRBJ2-6; v_call: TRBV6-4; clone_size: few; d_call: -; cdr3_nt: TGTGCCAGCAGTGACGGGGCTGGTGGGGCCAACGTCCTGACTTTC; cdr3_aa: CASSDGAGGANVLTF
j_call: TRBJ2-7; v_call: TRBV29-1; clone_size: once; d_call: -; cdr3_nt: TGCAGCGTTGAAGATCGCGACGAGCAGTACTTC; cdr3_aa: CSVEDRDEQYF
j_call: TRBJ2-3; v_call: TRBV6-1; clone_size: -; d_call: TRBD2; cdr3_nt: TGTGCCAGCGGGGAAGCGGGGGGCGCCACAGATACGCAGTATTTT; cdr3_aa: CASGEAGGATDTQYF
j_call: TRBJ2-5; v_call: TRBV5-1; clone_size: -; d_call: TRBD2; cdr3_nt: TGCGCCAGCAGCTCAGTTGTAATAGCGGGACAAGAGACCCAGTACTTC; cdr3_aa: CASSSVVIAGQETQYF
j_call: TRBJ2-2; v_call: TRBV9; clone_size: -; d_call: -; cdr3_nt: TGTGCCAGCAGCTCTCGGACAGAAGTCGGGGAGCTGTTTTTT; cdr3_aa: CASSSRTEVGELFF
j_call: TRBJ1-2; v_call: TRBV6-5; clone_size: -; d_call: -; cdr3_nt: TGTGCCAGCAGTAACGGACAGAAATTCTATGGCTACACCTTC; cdr3_aa: CASSNGQKFYGYTF
j_call: TRBJ1-3; v_call: TRBV6-1; clone_size: -; d_call: TRBD1; cdr3_nt: TGTGCCAGCAGTGCCTCTAGGGGGCACGGAGGGGGAAACACCATATATTTT; cdr3_aa: CASSASRGHGGGNTIYF
j_call: TRBJ2-7; v_call: TRBV12-3/TRBV12-4; clone_size: -; d_call: TRBD2; cdr3_nt: TGTGCCAGCGGTTCTAGCGGGACCTACGAGCAGTACTTC; cdr3_aa: CASGSSGTYEQYF
j_call: TRBJ1-2; v_call: TRBV24-1; clone_size: few; d_call: TRBD1; cdr3_nt: TGTGCCACCGGAGGGTGGAAAGGACAGGAGCTTCCCTATGGCTACACCTTC; cdr3_aa: CATGGWKGQELPYGYTF
j_call: TRBJ2-3; v_call: TRBV5-5; clone_size: -; d_call: TRBD1; cdr3_nt: TGTGCCTCCGACCGCAGGGGGATCGCAGATACGCAGTATTTT; cdr3_aa: CASDRRGIADTQYF